The source of this T cell receptor beta chain is a study of siplizumab effects on memory and regulatory T cells (dated by TCRdb to about 2019). Background on the whole study: The study looked at the effect of siplizumab, an anti-CD2 antibody, on alloreactive T-cell subsets in allogeneic mixed lymphocyte reactions made from human PBMCs.

Comments on this clone: Its antigen remains undetermined. No per-base quality is available; no much larger clone lies one base away.

Receptors were amplified or captured by the immunoSEQ multiplex PCR assay. Each sample had around 92,000 TCR templates assayed by the deep sequencing platform. Genomic DNA extracted from sorted T cells was used for TCRbeta CDR3 sequencing. From the authors' description of their analysis: The R programming language was used for the clonal analysis of the TCRbeta CDR3 data. Alloreactive CD4+ and CD8+ clones were defined by comparing unstimulated samples with post-reaction CFSE-low samples. By matching sequences to the repertoires of sorted unstimulated Treg and non-Treg cells, each alloreactive CD4+ clone was assigned a regulatory or non-regulatory origin. What TCRdb holds here is the immuneACCESS table cut down to in-frame rearrangements. Part of the clones is not present; checked against another copy, under half of the missing clones reflect an unresolved V gene, and the others are unexplained. Clone size and the V and J calls come from that table; the DNA yielded D and trimming. In this sample the table shows around 100,000 clones, 75% to 95% of which occur a single time. The ten largest clones add up to 0.14% to 0.15% of the sample.

The junction shows trimming of 6 bases on V and 5 bases on J, plus 5 bases between the germline ends. Based on the germline V gene, the CDR1 and CDR2 sequences are MDHEN and SYDVKM. The CDR3 covers 11 residues, taking in both the cysteine and the phenylalanine. The sequence is cut down to CDR3 DNA, 33 bases in frame from base 1. Sorted unstimulated T cells and proliferating T cells recovered from mixed lymphocyte reactions underwent TCRbeta CDR3 sequencing. Fresh whole blood from around 11 HLA-typed healthy donors was used to isolate PBMCs. Broad study findings and their caveats: Greater diversity appeared to be present in unstimulated naive T cells than in memory T cells, and a substantial contribution to the alloresponse seemed to be made by naive cells. Siplizumab significantly reduced the cumulative frequency of alloreactive sequences traceable to unstimulated CD4+ memory T cells. Because sequences below about 10^-5 frequency were poorly captured, only a minor fraction of alloreactive clones could be mapped to unstimulated subsets. A naive or memory phenotype could not be assigned to roughly 80-96% of proliferating CD4+ or CD8+ clones. The suppressive function of proliferating Tregs from siplizumab cultures was not functionally confirmed. Among mappable alloreactive CD4+ clones, the Treg-derived fraction averaged approximately 72% with siplizumab versus around 25% in control reactions.

Sequenced input: CD4+ T cells sorted from blood. The chain is assembled from TRBV28 and TRBJ2-1; a confident D gene designation cannot be given. This receptor was identified in a human donor in good health. The sequenced DNA: TGTGCCAGCAGACATAACAATGAGCAGTTCTTC. It translates as CASRHNNEQFF.